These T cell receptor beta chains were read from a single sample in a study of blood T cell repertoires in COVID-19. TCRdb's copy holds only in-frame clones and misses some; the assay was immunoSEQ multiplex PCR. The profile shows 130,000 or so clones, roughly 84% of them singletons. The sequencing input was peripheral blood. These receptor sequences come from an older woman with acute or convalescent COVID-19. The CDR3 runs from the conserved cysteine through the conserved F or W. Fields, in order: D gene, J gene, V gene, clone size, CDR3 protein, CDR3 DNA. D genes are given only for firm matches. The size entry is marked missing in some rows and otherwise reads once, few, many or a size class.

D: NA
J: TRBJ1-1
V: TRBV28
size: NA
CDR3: CASSLSPGTSRGMNTEAFF
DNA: TGTGCCAGCAGTTTATCTCCCGGTACCTCTCGCGGCATGAACACTGAAGCTTTCTTT

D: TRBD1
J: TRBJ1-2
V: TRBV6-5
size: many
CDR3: CASSYSEGAGYGYTF
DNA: TGTGCCAGCAGTTACTCTGAGGGGGCTGGTTATGGCTACACCTTC

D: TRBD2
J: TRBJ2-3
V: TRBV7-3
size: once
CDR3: CASSKAGGLSDTQYF
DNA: TGTGCCAGCAGCAAGGCGGGGGGGCTTTCAGATACGCAGTATTTT

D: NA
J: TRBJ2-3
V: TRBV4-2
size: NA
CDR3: CASSHWGGTDTQYF
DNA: TGTGCCAGCAGCCACTGGGGAGGCACAGATACGCAGTATTTT

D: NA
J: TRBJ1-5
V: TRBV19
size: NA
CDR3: CASSTAGSNQPQHF
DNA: TGTGCCAGTAGTACCGCCGGGTCCAATCAGCCCCAGCATTTT

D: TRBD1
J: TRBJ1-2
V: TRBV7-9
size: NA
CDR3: CASSSRTGTGGRDYGYTF
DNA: TGTGCCAGCAGCTCCAGGACGGGGACAGGGGGCAGAGACTATGGCTACACCTTC

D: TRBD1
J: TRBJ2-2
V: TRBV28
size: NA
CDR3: CASSSYPQGFGTGELFF
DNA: TGTGCCAGCAGTTCCTACCCACAGGGGTTTGGCACCGGGGAGCTGTTTTTT

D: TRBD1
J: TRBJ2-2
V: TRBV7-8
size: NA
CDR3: CASSSGQGLNTGELFF
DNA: TGTGCCAGCAGCTCGGGACAGGGGTTAAACACCGGGGAGCTGTTTTTT

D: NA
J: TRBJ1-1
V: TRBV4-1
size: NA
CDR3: CASSQERPGTEAFF
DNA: TGCGCCAGCAGCCAAGAACGGCCGGGGACTGAAGCTTTCTTT

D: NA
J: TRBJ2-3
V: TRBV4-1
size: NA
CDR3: CASSPRGIEDTQYF
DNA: TGCGCCAGCAGCCCCCGGGGGATCGAAGATACGCAGTATTTT

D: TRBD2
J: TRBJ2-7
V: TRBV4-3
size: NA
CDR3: CASSPERGAVYEQYF
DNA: TGCGCCAGCAGCCCTGAGCGGGGGGCCGTATACGAGCAGTACTTC

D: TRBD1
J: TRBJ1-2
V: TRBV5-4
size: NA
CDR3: CASSLAGQGASYGYTF
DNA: TGTGCCAGCAGCTTAGCGGGGCAGGGGGCGAGCTATGGCTACACCTTC

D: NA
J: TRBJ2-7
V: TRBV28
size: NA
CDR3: CASIGMWRSSYEQYF
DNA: TGTGCCAGCATCGGTATGTGGCGGAGTTCTTACGAGCAGTACTTC

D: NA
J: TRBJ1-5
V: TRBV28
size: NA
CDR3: CASRNDRTVQPQHF
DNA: TGTGCCAGCAGAAACGACAGGACAGTCCAGCCCCAGCATTTT

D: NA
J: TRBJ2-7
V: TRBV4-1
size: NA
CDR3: CASSQDFRREQYF
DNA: TGCGCCAGCAGCCAAGATTTTAGGAGGGAGCAGTACTTC

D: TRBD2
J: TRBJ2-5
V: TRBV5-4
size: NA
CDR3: CASSSFSGGGPQETQYF
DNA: TGTGCCAGCAGCTCTTTTAGCGGGGGGGGACCTCAAGAGACCCAGTACTTC

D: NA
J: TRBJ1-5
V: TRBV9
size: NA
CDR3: CASSVVGSNQPQHF
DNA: TGTGCCAGCAGCGTAGTTGGCAGCAATCAGCCCCAGCATTTT

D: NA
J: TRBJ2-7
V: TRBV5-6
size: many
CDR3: CASSFISGVGEQYF
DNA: TGTGCCAGCAGCTTCATATCCGGAGTCGGCGAGCAGTACTTC

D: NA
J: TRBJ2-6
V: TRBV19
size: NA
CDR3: CASSIGQGILASGANVLTF
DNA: TGTGCCAGTAGTATAGGTCAGGGCATTCTTGCCTCTGGGGCCAACGTCCTGACTTTC

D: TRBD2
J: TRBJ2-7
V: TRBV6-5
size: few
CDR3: CASSRDLGGSREQYF
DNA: TGTGCCAGCAGTCGTGACCTCGGGGGGAGCCGCGAGCAGTACTTC

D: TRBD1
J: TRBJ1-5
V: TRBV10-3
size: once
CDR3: CAISMDRGYQPQHF
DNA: TGTGCCATCAGCATGGACAGGGGATATCAGCCCCAGCATTTT

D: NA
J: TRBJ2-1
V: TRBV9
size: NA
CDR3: CASSVVGGGPLYNEQFF
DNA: TGTGCCAGCAGCGTAGTAGGGGGGGGGCCCCTGTACAATGAGCAGTTCTTC

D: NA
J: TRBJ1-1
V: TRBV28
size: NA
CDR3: CASTISDREAFF
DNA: TGTGCCAGCACCATATCAGACAGAGAAGCTTTCTTT

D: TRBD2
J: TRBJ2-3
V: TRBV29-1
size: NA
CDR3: CSVQGGGALGTDTQYF
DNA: TGCAGCGTGCAAGGCGGGGGGGCCCTGGGCACAGATACGCAGTATTTT

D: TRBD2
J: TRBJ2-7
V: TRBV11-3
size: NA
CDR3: CASSAGLAGGYEQYF
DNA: TGTGCCAGCAGCGCAGGACTAGCGGGGGGGTACGAGCAGTACTTC

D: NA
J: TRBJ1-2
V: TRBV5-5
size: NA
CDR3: CASSPVGGTQTNYGYTF
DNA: TGTGCCAGCAGCCCGGTCGGGGGGACACAAACTAACTATGGCTACACCTTC

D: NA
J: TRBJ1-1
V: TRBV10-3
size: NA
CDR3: CAITPRADSFFTEAFF
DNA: TGTGCCATCACCCCCCGTGCGGACAGTTTCTTCACTGAAGCTTTCTTT

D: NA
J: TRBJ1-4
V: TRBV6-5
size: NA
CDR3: CASTGEKLFF
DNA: TGTGCCAGCACGGGTGAAAAACTGTTTTTT

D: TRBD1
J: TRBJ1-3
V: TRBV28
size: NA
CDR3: CASSSPRGPGNTIYF
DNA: TGTGCCAGCAGCTCACCCAGGGGGCCCGGAAACACCATATATTTT

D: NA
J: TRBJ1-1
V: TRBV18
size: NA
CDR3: CASSPRTDGNTEAFF
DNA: TGTGCCAGCTCACCACGGACAGATGGGAACACTGAAGCTTTCTTT

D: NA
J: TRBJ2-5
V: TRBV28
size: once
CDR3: CASSLGGSGETQYF
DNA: TGTGCCAGCAGTTTAGGGGGCTCAGGGGAGACCCAGTACTTC

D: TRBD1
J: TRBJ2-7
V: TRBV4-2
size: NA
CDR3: CASSPPGTGNTYEQYF
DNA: TGTGCCAGCAGCCCCCCCGGGACAGGCAATACCTACGAGCAGTACTTC

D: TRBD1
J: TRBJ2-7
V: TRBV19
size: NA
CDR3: CASSVGQASGYEQYF
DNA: TGTGCCAGTAGCGTAGGACAGGCCTCGGGGTACGAGCAGTACTTC